Detailed here is one T cell receptor (beta chain). This clone appeared a few times. The antigen it binds to is not known. Within one base of it there is no much larger clone, and no base qualities were kept. In total, roughly 710 healthy bone marrow donors made up the cohort. At the time of sampling, every cohort member was nominally healthy, though immune exposures that went unrecorded were likely present. The donor tested CMV seronegative and was one of the 352 seronegative cohort members. Each donor provided a peripheral blood sample, and peripheral blood mononuclear cells were used for TCR beta sequencing. The Qiagen DNeasy Blood Extraction Kit was used to extract genomic DNA from the blood cell samples. This sample is drawn from a study of cytomegalovirus exposure and HLA in healthy donors (dated by TCRdb to about 2017). Turning to the overall study: In an earlier analysis of approximately 500 of the donors, roughly 300 Gb of sequence data and about 110 million unique TCR beta sequences from 150 million to 200 million T cells were reported. An early release covering over 500 HLA-typed donors comprised about 290 gigabases of sequencing data and around 86 million unique TCR sequences. Of the 300 to 400 genotyped donors, over 70% fell in the genetic ancestry cluster associated with self-reported Caucasian donors. The study aimed to test whether cataloging public T cell receptors could reveal signatures of past pathogen exposure. The T cell repertoires of 666 subjects were profiled by immunosequencing and related to cytomegalovirus serostatus. Along with the approximately 700-subject first cohort, a separate validation cohort of around 110 different subjects was used. To predict cytomegalovirus infection status, the study brought together high-throughput TCR immunosequencing, statistical association of individual TCRs with disease status, and machine learning. A later analysis re-examined previously published TCR beta repertoires from 600 to 700 donors and added high-resolution HLA genotyping to investigate patterns of TCR occurrence. Rather than drawing on any new phenotypic data, the later analysis identified candidate immune exposures from TCR beta sequences and the way those sequences occurred across donors. An earlier analysis of 587 of the donors used high-throughput TCR beta sequencing to judge whether each TCR beta V gene segment behaved as functional or pseudogenic. Donor age, sex, ethnicity and CMV serostatus were collected together with the repertoire data. A later genetic analysis took genome-wide SNP genotypes for about 55% of the roughly 700 donors and used that subset as a discovery cohort. Every repertoire in the discovery cohort had been generated on one and the same sequencing platform. HLA typing covered class I and class II loci at four-digit resolution. The number of donors typed differed by locus, with roughly 620-640 for A, B, C, DRB1 and DQB1, more than 500 for DQA1, approximately 580 for DPA1, and under 490 for DPB1. Several DR-DQ haplotypes were treated as single units for association and clustering because of strong linkage in the cohort. On average, roughly 250,000 unique TCR beta nucleotide sequences were sequenced per donor among a few hundred genotyped donors of the cohort, with 15% to 20% of those sequences being non-productive. Here is what the overall study found, with its caveats: According to a later genetic analysis, donors in an Asian-associated ancestry cluster had fewer N-insertions in productive TCRs than the approximately 630-donor mean. Most TCR sequences were observed very rarely across donors, whereas some public TCRs were present in many individuals. A later analysis reported that several top co-occurrence clusters appeared linked to parvovirus B19, influenza, CMV and Epstein-Barr virus. Linkage disequilibrium might explain the correlated functional status among segregating V segments, but an unknown experimental factor could not be excluded. Cytomegalovirus status was reported to be diagnosed by the classifier with high specificity and sensitivity in both the original and validation cohorts. Broadly in line with IMGT annotations, most TCR beta V segments showed up in productive rearrangements about 87% or about 30% of the time in an earlier analysis of several hundred of the donors. A later analysis found that TCR association rates varied across HLA loci, with DRB1 alleles showing the most associated TCRs and HLA-C alleles the fewest. In a later genetic analysis, a missense DCLRE1C variant was associated with V-gene and J-gene trimming of TCR beta chains, and the association was replicated in an independent cohort. The cohort was sequenced for TCR beta chains only, and without alpha or paired-chain data the features that could be detected were limited. At a false discovery rate of 0.05, a later analysis linked under 20,000 TCR beta sequences to specific HLA alleles. A total of 150 or so TCR beta chains were listed by the study as associated with cytomegalovirus. Roughly uniform sequencing depth across donors was assumed in presence/absence analyses, although this assumption may not hold. According to the authors, the approach could potentially be generalized to other disease states and immunological phenotypes. In a later analysis, HLA-associated TCR beta chains showed more clonal expansion and lower generation probabilities than non-associated chains that were equally common. For the cohort, immune exposure information was limited to CMV serostatus. The sequencing pipeline was judged likely to have produced a cluster of highly shared sequence variants as a technical artifact. A further reported finding was that TCR beta sequences accurately predicted the HLA-A and HLA-B alleles for most subjects in the first cohort. HLA typing was unavailable for some donors at each locus, so association tests used only the typed subset. A later analysis found that most CMV-associated TCR beta chains appeared HLA-restricted, with HLA associations seemingly driven largely by CMV exposure. Assigning TCR associations to individual alleles was difficult when HLA alleles, especially DR and DQ, strongly co-occurred. Because the 87-base-pair reads could not distinguish some IMGT-functional V segments, including TRBV6-2 and TRBV6-3, those segments were excluded. Approximately 16 rarely observed V segments, including chromosome 9 orphons, were excluded from the earlier analysis of several hundred of the donors because counts were too low. Three of the identified cytomegalovirus-associated TCR beta chains were confirmed in vitro to be specific for cytomegalovirus antigens.

Via the germline V gene, CDR1 is LGHNA and CDR2 YSLEER. The cysteine opens and the phenylalanine closes a CDR3 of 15 amino acids. The entry retains the CDR3 DNA only, 45 bases that are in frame from base 1. V is pared back by 0 bases and J by 5 bases, with 12 bases lying between the germline termini. The library relied on the immunoSEQ multiplex PCR assay. A mixture of 60 forward primers for TCR Vbeta segments and 13 reverse primers for TCR Jbeta segments was used in the multiplex PCR. The CDR3 region of rearranged TCR beta genes was amplified from genomic DNA by a multiplex PCR assay. Amplified TCR beta libraries were sequenced as 87-base-pair reads on the Illumina HiSeq System. Concerning the study's data processing: Across the 600 to 700 repertoires, a later analysis counted tens of millions of unique TCR beta chains, roughly 11 million of which were shared by at least two donors. To remove PCR and sequencing errors, raw reads were error-corrected and collapsed into unique sequences using a nearest-neighbor algorithm that merged closely related sequences. To assign V, D and J gene segments, CDR3 sequences were aligned to IMGT reference sequences. For a sequence to be retained, a match of at least six nucleotides was required to both a V gene segment and a J gene segment. A rearrangement was called productive if the CDR3 had no stop codons and remained in frame with V and J, and every other rearrangement was called non-productive. CDR3 was defined according to IMGT convention as the region running from the second conserved V-encoded cysteine to the conserved J-encoded phenylalanine. Sequences without an unambiguous match to a single V gene segment were excluded from the earlier analysis of about 640 of the donors. In an earlier analysis of 450 to 700 of the donors, V segments were called functional above 56.7% productive rearrangements and were called segregating when the between-donor standard deviation exceeded 5%. A statistical classification framework was developed to diagnose cytomegalovirus status using the catalog of TCR beta chain sequences. In a later analysis, TCR nucleotide sequences were compared against IMGT/GENE-DB human TR gene sequences so that V and J genes could be assigned. In a later analysis, CDR3 sequences and most-parsimonious VDJ recombination scenarios were assigned using the TCRdist pipeline. A later analysis defined each TCR beta chain by its CDR3 amino acid sequence plus V-gene family, and excluded reads lacking a unique V-gene family. A later analysis removed several hundred highly shared, low-generation-probability nucleotide sequences to deal with suspected cross-contamination and a sequencing artifact. In a later analysis, a clonal expansion index was calculated for each public chain from normalized within-repertoire ranks of inferred template counts. In a later analysis, generation probabilities were computed using a VDJ recombination model fitted to out-of-frame rearrangements, and the results were checked against IGoR. A later analysis scored TCR-TCR, TCR-HLA and TCR-CMV co-occurrence with hypergeometric tests, applying a repertoire-size bias correction to TCR pairs. To estimate false discovery rates, a later analysis permuted the HLA or CMV assignments 20 times. In a later analysis, co-occurring TCRs were grouped using DBSCAN, and TCRdist sequence similarity was added for clustering within HLA-allele-positive subsets. Co-occurrence clustering excluded repertoires with fewer than 30,000 or more than 120,000 public chains, plus five with anomalous nucleotide sharing. TCRdb took this table from immuneACCESS and kept in-frame rearrangements with V and J called. Such tables lack part of the clones; where checked against another copy, unresolved V genes explain under half of the gap, and the rest is unexplained. V and J calls and clone size are given by that table; D and trimming were obtained from the DNA. For this sample the table gives about 140,000 clones, of which around 75% were detected only once. The top ten constitute about 3% of the sample.

The sequence was collected from a man in his forties in good health and CMV-seronegative. The sequence is built from TRBV4-3 and TRBJ2-3; TRBD1 could be the D gene, as 5 bases match. Sequences were obtained from PBMCs. The bases are TGCGCCAGCAGCCAAGATCCAGGGTATGGAGATACGCAGTATTTT. Its translation is CASSQDPGYGDTQYF.